Sequencing of this T cell receptor (beta chain) was carried out in a study of regulatory T cells in long-lasting Graves disease. This clonotype came up a few times. Germline loops: CDR1 SGHKS, CDR2 YYEKEE (reference sequence). Trimming pared 2 bases from V and 3 bases from J, leaving 11 bases between. The CDR3 sequence is 14 residues long. Both iRepertoire HTBI primers and Arm-PCR of CDR3 regions were used to build the TCR beta libraries. TCRdb reprocessed the multiplex PCR reads via MiXCR and lists one record per CDR3 protein. The sample holds around 450,000 distinct CDR3 sequences; approximately 21% are singletons and the top ten take roughly 7.1%. Described time point: persistent/refractory GD, antithyroid drugs over 5 years with positive TRAb. Construction of the TCR library relied on RNA isolated from PBMCs.

The receptor comes from a female donor with Graves disease. The sequencing here drew on peripheral blood mononuclear cells (PBMCs), taken when the disease was refractory, from a patient treated with antithyroid drugs. This rearrangement joins TRBV5-5 to TRBJ1-1; D gene uncertain. The DNA for the CDR3 is TGTGCCAGCAGCTTTGCCCGCGGATACACTGAAGCTTTCTTT. It is translated as CASSFARGYTEAFF.